The entry that follows covers one TCR beta chain sequence. This clone was seen only a few times. Its target antigen remains unknown. The record has no base qualities; no much larger clone is one base away. V is cut by 0 bases and J by 6 bases, and the space between the germline ends is 11 bases. The CDR3 runs 15 amino acids, cysteine and phenylalanine included. Only the CDR3 DNA stays, 45 bases, in frame from base 1. Taken from the germline V gene (reference sequence), the CDR1 and CDR2 loops are MNHNY and SVGAGI. From each donor, a single peripheral blood sample of 90 to 150 mL on average was drawn into heparinised tubes. A BD FACSAria II and a panel including CD45RO, CCR7, CD25, CD127, CD95 and CD27 were used to sort naive, central memory, regulatory and stem cell-like memory CD4+ T cells. Purity was above 95% for every sorted population. PBMCs were separated immediately by Lymphoprep density gradient centrifugation and were stained directly, without being cultured. Samples were stained and sorted in pairs, with one healthy donor and one patient per experiment, so that batch effects were minimized.

The data were obtained in a study of beta chain features in type 1 diabetes (dated by TCRdb to between 2017 and 2018). Background on the whole study: Mean age, gender distribution, total cell number and subset yield did not differ between patients and healthy donors. A total of under 140,000,000 sorted cells were examined across all samples, and the number of cells per subset was strongly correlated with RNA yield. In the study, TCRB repertoires of sorted circulating CD4+ T cell subsets from recently diagnosed type 1 diabetes patients were compared with those of matched healthy donors. Regulatory and stem cell-like memory subsets were isolated from only 8 patients and about eight healthy donors, whereas naive and central memory subsets came from all 30 or so donors. Study-wide findings and limitations: Because cDNA rather than genomic DNA was sequenced, highly expressing activated cells could have been over-represented, although no difference in activation and CD3 levels was found between groups. PCR may preferentially amplify shorter templates, but because patient and control samples were amplified and corrected together, any resulting skew would affect both groups equally. In all four CD4+ subsets, TCRB CDR3 length was moderately but significantly shorter in type 1 diabetes patients. Because small numbers of individuals were included in the HLA sub-analyses, any influence of HLA type on TCRB rearrangement was left unresolved. Naive, central memory and regulatory TCRB repertoires appeared more similar among patients than among healthy donors. At VDJ recombination sites, type 1 diabetes patients had fewer insertions and more deleted nucleotides, which implies abnormalities in thymic rearrangement.

The entire isolated RNA was reverse transcribed using the High Capacity cDNA Reverse Transcription Kit, and thus expressed TCRB transcripts were sequenced. Deep immunoSEQ sequencing was applied to naive, central memory and regulatory T cell samples, giving an average of about 3.6 million total reads per sample. Sorted cells were lysed in RLT buffer and RNA was extracted with DNase-treated RNeasy Micro or Mini kits, depending on cell number. Each cell subset was processed separately to prevent cross-contamination, with patient and healthy donor samples processed together. Using the immunoSEQ multiplex PCR, TCRB sequences were amplified from cDNA into 87-bp fragments spanning the CDR3 region. The amplicons were sequenced using the Illumina HiSeq platform. As for the authors' bioinformatics: Synthetic template baselines were used to correct PCR bias computationally, reads within Hamming distance 2 were collapsed together, and singletons that could not be merged were discarded. By aligning reads against IMGT, V, D and J genes, CDR3 length, and insertions or deletions at six rearrangement sites were assigned. Within each subset, clonotype counts were normalized to sorted cell number, and only after that were true diversity and Gini coefficients computed with the tcR R package. Repertoire sharing was quantified using the overlap coefficient calculated on TCRB nucleotide sequences. Out-of-frame TCRB sequences from naive cells were analyzed to stand in for the pre-selection repertoire. TCRdb's version of the immuneACCESS table is confined to in-frame rearrangements and falls short of the full clone set. An unresolved V gene accounts for under half of the shortfall where checked; the remainder is of unknown origin. V and J calls and clone size are those listed in that table; D and trimming were worked out from the DNA. The sample data list hundreds of thousands of clones, and roughly 12% of these were observed just once. The ten top clones hold approximately 0.015% of the sample.

The sequence came from a man younger than 35 in good health. The V and J segments used are TRBV6-6 and TRBJ1-4; a tentative D match to TRBD1 spans 5 bases. Material for sequencing was naive CD4+ T cells from blood. What this sample's cell subset or site label stands for: true naive CD4+ T cells. CDR3 protein: CASSYSRQGDEKLFF. The sequence in DNA is TGTGCCAGCAGTTACTCGCGTCAGGGTGATGAAAAACTGTTTTTT.